This T cell receptor (beta chain) appears in the sequencing data of a study of identical twins (dated by TCRdb to the mid-2010s). Broadly, across the study: To test whether fetal clonotypes persist, the study used deep sequencing on TCR alpha and beta repertoires from monozygotic twins, unrelated adults of various ages, and cord blood. To rule out contamination, replicate twin experiments were performed at different times with different library preparation protocols. On the study overall, not on this receptor specifically: Abundant cord blood beta clonotypes carried fewer insertions; young adult naive repertoires showed a weaker similar trend, while memory repertoires showed none. In monozygotic twins, recombination models systematically underestimated out-of-frame TCR alpha sharing, but the models matched the sharing seen between unrelated individuals. Invariant T cells such as MAIT and iNKT could partly confound zero-insertion analyses, though diverse VJ usage argued against this for most clonotypes. Compared with coincidental sharing between unrelated individuals, out-of-frame TCR alpha sequences shared between twins showed an excess of sequences with low generation probability. Because the same donors could not be followed over many years, the conclusions depended on cross-sectional statistical analysis. In beta out-of-frame sequences, excess twin sharing was weaker, because having fewer shared sequences lowered the signal-to-noise ratio.

V was cut back by 0 bases and J by 7 bases, leaving a gap of 8 bases between them. The germline V gene gives CDR1 as SGHRS and CDR2 as YFSETQ. Taken from cysteine to phenylalanine, the CDR3 has 14 residues. The entry retains the CDR3 DNA only, 42 bases that are in frame from base 1. Every donor in the study was a healthy Caucasian. The twin cohort consisted of three pairs of female monozygotic twins, all aged roughly 18 to 30 years. Positive isolation kits from Invitrogen were used to isolate CD4+ and CD8+ T cell populations. Library preparation was by 5' RACE. The instrument given in TCRdb is Illumina HiSeq 2000. A universal primer binding site was added through template switching, and the final cDNA carried a unique molecular identifier so that TCR cDNA molecules could be counted accurately. First-strand cDNA for TCR alpha and beta chains was synthesized from specific primers in the conserved constant-segment region. To control for contamination, each cDNA library was double barcoded with a SMART-Mk sample barcode plus Illumina barcodes. TruSeq adapter sequences along with Illumina sample barcodes were introduced in two successive PCR steps. The TCR alpha and beta cDNA libraries were sequenced on the Illumina HiSeq platform using custom primers. Per the authors' processing: MiGEC was used to process raw reads and extract unique molecular identifiers, and MiXCR was used to find CDR3 positions. For each individual, recombination models were inferred using an EM algorithm with the repgenHMM and IGoR tools. The tcR package in R was used for shared clonotype analysis, with sharing normalized by the product of cloneset sizes. Out-of-frame nonproductive sequences were analyzed to study raw recombination free of thymic and clonal selection effects. TCRdb redid the processing of the public reads, applying fastp at Q25 and MiXCR, and retained in-frame beta chains. Rows matching on CDR3 protein sequence are summarized as one entry with the most common DNA and genes. TCRdb, rather than the study authors, made the V and J calls. This sample holds a few hundred thousand distinct CDR3 sequences; more than 20% were observed only once. 2.9% of the sample is in the top ten clones.

Points on this clonotype: What this receptor recognizes is not known. Per-base quality was not reported, and no clone a single base away is much larger than it.

These sequences were also reported in another study, on T cells expressing NK-cell markers. In that second paper, the authors write: In sorted CD3+CD56+NKG2C+, CD3+CD56+NKG2C- and CD3+CD56-NKG2C+ T-cell subsets from eight or nine donors, TCR beta-chain repertoires were profiled. Seven of the eight sequenced donors were HCMV-seropositive and one was HCMV-seronegative. In several experiments an anti-gammadeltaTCR antibody was added to restrict sorting to alphabetaTCR-expressing T cells. In about 6 donors, the dominant CD3+CD56+NKG2C+ clonotypes were found to rank among the top 10 CD8+ clonotypes and to make up about 1.0-8% of CD8+ T cells. Those dominant clonotypes were again the most abundant among CD3+CD56-NKG2C+ cells in several donors, at about 28.3-60.1%. It remained unclear whether the expanded NKG2C-expressing T cell clones were specific for HCMV antigens. All eight donors whose samples were sequenced were randomly selected healthy volunteers, three of them men and five women. A commercial ELISA kit detecting HCMV-specific IgG in serum was used to determine HCMV serostatus. Reads were demultiplexed and grouped by UMI with MIGEC, and clonotypes were assembled and quantified with MiTCR. Only TCR cDNA sequences supported by at least two reads were kept to exclude erroneous sequences. The tcR package was used for downstream repertoire analysis, with clonotypes matched between fractions based on CDR3 nucleotide sequence plus V segment. VDJmatch was used to annotate antigen specificity against VDJdb, with one amino acid substitution in CDR3 allowed.

The V and J segments used are TRBV5-1 and TRBJ1-6; the D gene remains uncertain. The receptor was isolated from a woman aged 18-29 years in good health. What was sequenced was CD4+ T cells sorted from blood. The CDR3 has the sequence CASSLGERNSPLHF. The nucleotide sequence reads TGCGCCAGCAGCTTGGGTGAGCGGAATTCACCCCTCCACTTT.